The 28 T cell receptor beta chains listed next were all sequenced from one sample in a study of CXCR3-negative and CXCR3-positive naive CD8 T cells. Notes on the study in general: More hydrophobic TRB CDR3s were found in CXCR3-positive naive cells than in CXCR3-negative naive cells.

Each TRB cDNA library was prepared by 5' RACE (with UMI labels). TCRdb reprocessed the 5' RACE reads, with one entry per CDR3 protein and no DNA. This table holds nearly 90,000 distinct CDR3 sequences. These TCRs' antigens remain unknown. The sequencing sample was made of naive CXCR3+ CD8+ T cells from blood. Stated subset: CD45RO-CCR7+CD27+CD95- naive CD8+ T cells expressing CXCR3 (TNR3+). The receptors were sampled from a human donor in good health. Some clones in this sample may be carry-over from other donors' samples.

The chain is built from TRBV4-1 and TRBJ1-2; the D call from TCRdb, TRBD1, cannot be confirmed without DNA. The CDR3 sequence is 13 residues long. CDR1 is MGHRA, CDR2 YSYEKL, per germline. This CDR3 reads CASSPGPSYGYTF.

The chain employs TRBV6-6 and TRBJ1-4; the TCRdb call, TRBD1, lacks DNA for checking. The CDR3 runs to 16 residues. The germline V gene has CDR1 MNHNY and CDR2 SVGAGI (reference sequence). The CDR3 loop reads CASSVLGTPINEKLFF.

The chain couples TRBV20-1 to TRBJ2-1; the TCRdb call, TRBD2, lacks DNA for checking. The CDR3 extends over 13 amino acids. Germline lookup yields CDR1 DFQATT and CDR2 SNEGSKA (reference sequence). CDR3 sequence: CSASGGAWNEQFF.

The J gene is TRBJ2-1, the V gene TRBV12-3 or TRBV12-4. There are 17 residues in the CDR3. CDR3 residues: CASSFLAATDSYNEQFF.

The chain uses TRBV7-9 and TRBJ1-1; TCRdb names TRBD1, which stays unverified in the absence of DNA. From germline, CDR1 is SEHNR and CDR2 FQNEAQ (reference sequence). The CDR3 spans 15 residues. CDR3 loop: CASSPPVWGDTEAFF.

The CDR3 here is CSVEERRGTGTNTGELFF. This sequence joins TRBV29-1 and TRBJ2-2; TCRdb names TRBD1, which stays unverified in the absence of DNA. Germline CDR1 reads SQVTM; CDR2 reads ANQGSEA. This CDR3 spans 18 amino acids.

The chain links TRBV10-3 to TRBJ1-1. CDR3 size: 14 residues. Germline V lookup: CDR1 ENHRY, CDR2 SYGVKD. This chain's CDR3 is CAISESYRNTEAFF.

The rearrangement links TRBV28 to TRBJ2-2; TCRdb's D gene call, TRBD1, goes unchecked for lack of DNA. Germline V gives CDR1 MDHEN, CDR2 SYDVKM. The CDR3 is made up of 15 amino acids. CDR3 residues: CASTGTDSNTGELFF.

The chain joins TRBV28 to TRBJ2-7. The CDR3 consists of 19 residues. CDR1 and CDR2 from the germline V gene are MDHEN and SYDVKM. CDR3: CASSLPAGIILDEYYEQYF.

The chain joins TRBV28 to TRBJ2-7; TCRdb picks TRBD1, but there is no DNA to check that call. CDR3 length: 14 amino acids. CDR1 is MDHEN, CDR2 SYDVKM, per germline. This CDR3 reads CASTDRTGSDEQYF. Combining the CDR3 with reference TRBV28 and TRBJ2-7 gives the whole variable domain DVKVTQSSRYLVKRTGEKVFLECVQDMDHENMFWYRQDPGLGLRLIYFSYDVKMKEKGDIPEGYSVSREKKERFSLILESASTNQTSMYLCASTDRTGSDEQYFGPGTRLTVT.

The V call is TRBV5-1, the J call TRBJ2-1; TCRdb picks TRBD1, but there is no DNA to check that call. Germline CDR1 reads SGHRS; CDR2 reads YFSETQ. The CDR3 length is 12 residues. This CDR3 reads CASRGGAPEQFF.

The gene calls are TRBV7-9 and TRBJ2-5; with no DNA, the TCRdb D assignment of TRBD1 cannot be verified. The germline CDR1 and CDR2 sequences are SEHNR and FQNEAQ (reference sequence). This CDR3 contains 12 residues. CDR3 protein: CASADRNETQYF.

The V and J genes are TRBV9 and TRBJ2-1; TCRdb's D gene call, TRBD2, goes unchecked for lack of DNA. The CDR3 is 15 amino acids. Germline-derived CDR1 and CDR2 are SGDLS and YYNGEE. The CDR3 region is CASSVVGVPGNEQFF. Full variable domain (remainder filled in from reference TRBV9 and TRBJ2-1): DSGVTQTPKHLITATGQRVTLRCSPRSGDLSVYWYQQSLDQGLQFLIQYYNGEERAKGNILERFSAQQFPDLHSELNLSSLELGDSALYFCASSVVGVPGNEQFFGPGTRLTVL.

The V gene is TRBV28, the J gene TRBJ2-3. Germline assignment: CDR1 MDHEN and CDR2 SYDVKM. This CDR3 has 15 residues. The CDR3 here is CASSLARETTDTQYF.

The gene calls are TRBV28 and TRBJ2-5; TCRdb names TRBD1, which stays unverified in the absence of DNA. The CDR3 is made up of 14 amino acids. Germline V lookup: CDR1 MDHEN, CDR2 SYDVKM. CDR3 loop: CASSRGTVQETQYF.

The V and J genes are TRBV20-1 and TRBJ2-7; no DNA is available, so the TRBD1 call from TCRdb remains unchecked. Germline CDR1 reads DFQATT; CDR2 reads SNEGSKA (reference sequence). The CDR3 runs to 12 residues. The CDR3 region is CSAREQAYEQYF.

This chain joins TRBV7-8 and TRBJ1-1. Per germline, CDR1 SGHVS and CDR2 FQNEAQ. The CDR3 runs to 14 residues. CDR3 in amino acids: CASRLDDGNTEAFF.

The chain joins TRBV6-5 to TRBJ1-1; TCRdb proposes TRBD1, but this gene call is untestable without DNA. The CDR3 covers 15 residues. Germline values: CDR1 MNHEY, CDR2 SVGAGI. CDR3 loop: CVSSYSDRMNTEAFF.

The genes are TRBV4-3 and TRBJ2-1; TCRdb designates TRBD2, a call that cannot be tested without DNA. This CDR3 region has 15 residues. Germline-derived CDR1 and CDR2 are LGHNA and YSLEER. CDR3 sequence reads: CASSQNLGAYNEQFF.

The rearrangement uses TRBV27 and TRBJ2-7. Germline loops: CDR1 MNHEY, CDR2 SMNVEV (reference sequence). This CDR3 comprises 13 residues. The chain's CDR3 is CASSLFGSDEQYF.

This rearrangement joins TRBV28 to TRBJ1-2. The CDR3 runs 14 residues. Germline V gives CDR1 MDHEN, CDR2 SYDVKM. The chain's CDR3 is CASSLDLTEYGYTF.

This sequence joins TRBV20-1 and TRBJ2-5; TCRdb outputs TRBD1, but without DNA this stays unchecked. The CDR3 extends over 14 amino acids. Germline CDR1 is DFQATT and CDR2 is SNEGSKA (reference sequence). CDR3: CSATLRAVQETQYF.

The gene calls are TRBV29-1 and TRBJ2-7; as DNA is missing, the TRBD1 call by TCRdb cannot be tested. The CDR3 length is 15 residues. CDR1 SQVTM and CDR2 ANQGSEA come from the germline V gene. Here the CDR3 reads CSVEGGDSRTNEQYF.

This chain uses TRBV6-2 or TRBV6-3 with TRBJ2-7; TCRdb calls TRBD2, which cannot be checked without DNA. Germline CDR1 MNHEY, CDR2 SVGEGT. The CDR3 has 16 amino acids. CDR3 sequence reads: CASSPLGLAGFHEQYF.

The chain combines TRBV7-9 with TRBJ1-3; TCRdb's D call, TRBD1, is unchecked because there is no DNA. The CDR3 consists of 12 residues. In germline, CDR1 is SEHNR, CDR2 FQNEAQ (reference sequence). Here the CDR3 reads CATIQGADTIYF. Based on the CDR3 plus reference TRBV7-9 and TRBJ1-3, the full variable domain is DTGVSQNPRHKITKRGQNVTFRCDPISEHNRLYWYRQTLGQGPEFLTYFQNEAQLEKSRLLSDRFSAERPKGSFSTLEIQRTEQGDSAMYLCATIQGADTIYFGEGSWLTVV.

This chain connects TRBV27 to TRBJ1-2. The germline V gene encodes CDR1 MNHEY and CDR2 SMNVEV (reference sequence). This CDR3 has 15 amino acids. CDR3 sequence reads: CASSLSTGLGYGYTF.

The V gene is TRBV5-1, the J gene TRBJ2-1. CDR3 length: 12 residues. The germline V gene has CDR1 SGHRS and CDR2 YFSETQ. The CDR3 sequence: CASSLDHFEQFF.

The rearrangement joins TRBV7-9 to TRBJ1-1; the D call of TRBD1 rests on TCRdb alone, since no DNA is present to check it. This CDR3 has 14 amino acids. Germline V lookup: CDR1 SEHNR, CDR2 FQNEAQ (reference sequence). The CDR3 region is CASSSPPMGTEAFF.